This entry features one TCR beta chain sequence. Its binding antigen is unknown. No qualities accompany the bases; no much larger clone lies one base away. The record originates from a study of T-cell reconstitution after alpha-beta-depleted transplantation in children (TCRdb year 2016). About the investigation overall: Using TCR repertoire profiling, the study followed T-cell immune reconstitution in a quantitative way in children after TCRalphabeta/CD19-depleted allogeneic hematopoietic cell transplantation.

The CDR3 holds 13 amino acids from the cysteine to the phenylalanine. Only the CDR3 region is kept as DNA, spanning 39 bases read in frame from base 1. The V end loses 6 bases and the J end loses 5 bases, and a stretch of 14 bases separates them. Receptor amplification or capture employed PCR. Sequencing was carried out with an Illumina HiSeq 2500. To normalize quantification of the TCRbeta repertoire, the TCR libraries were built with molecular barcoding that relied on unique molecular identifiers. The raw public reads went through TCRdb reprocessing: fastp at Q25, MiXCR clone calling, in-frame beta chains kept. When rows share a CDR3 protein, they turn into one entry using the most common DNA and genes. The sample table lists about 540,000 distinct CDR3 sequences, around 19% of them with a count of one. The ten largest clones take up over 3% of the sample.

Specimen: PBMCs from the stem cell graft donor, collected from the stem cell graft. The source is a human donor who donated a stem cell graft to a child with acute lymphoblastic leukemia. The rearrangement combines TRBV12-3 or TRBV12-4 with TRBJ2-7, with no confidently assigned D gene. The CDR3 region: CASSFTPPNEQYF. The DNA reads as follows: TGTGCCAGCAGCTTCACCCCTCCTAACGAGCAGTACTTC.